This TCR beta chain derives from a study of cytotoxic CD8 clonotypes in ibrutinib-treated CLL. Background on the study: Investigators collected response samples after a median roughly 12 months of treatment, range 6 to 36. On average, more than 80,000 productive rearrangements and more than 200,000 productive templates per sample.

Overall study results and limits: Public clonotypes, an uncommon group, contracted or remained stable on treatment. Baseline-level clonality went beyond age-matched healthy donors and moved in step with circulating CD8+ T-cell counts.

Assay: immunoSEQ multiplex PCR; the TCRdb copy retains only in-frame clones and omits some. The top ten hold approximately 5.6% of the sample, which has about 300,000 clones, around 77% seen once. Regarding this clone: Its antigen is unknown.

The CDR3 extends over 13 amino acids. Germline CDR1 is SGHRS and CDR2 is YFSETQ. V shed 4 bases and J shed 0 bases, with 8 bases lying between them. Sequenced here: PBMCs, sampled at disease progression, from a patient treated with ibrutinib. This TCR was recovered from a human donor with chronic lymphocytic leukemia. The chain carries TRBV5-1 and TRBJ2-7, with D possibly TRBD1 on 5 matching bases. The CDR3, as DNA: TGCGCCAGCAGCATAGACAGCTCCTACGAGCAGTACTTC. Amino acid sequence: CASSIDSSYEQYF. The full variable domain, completed using reference TRBV5-1 and TRBJ2-7, is KAGVTQTPRYLIKTRGQQVTLSCSPISGHRSVSWYQQTPGQGLQFLFEYFSETQRNKGNFPGRFSGRQFSNSRSEMNVSTLELGDSALYLCASSIDSSYEQYFGPGTRLTVT.